Listed here is a single T cell receptor beta chain. Its antigen is unknown. Related graft donors supplied nonmyeloablative bone marrow transplants, and mixed chimerism was transient. Thawed PBMCs were FACS-sorted into unstimulated CD4+CD25+CD127- regulatory T cells, CD4+CD25- non-regulatory cells, CD4 and CD8 cells. The sample is drawn from a study of Tregs in tolerant kidney transplant recipients. V shed 5 bases, J shed 2 bases, and the junction held 13 bases outside the gene matches. Per germline, CDR1 SGHTA and CDR2 FQGTGA. This CDR3 region has 19 residues. Profiled with immunoSEQ multiplex PCR; TCRdb holds only in-frame clones, not every one. The table records some 47,000 clones, roughly nine tenths of them present only once. The study's findings and limits: Tolerant patients' donor-specific Tregs expanded beyond overall Tregs, suggesting antigen-driven growth.

The source was CD8+ T cells from blood (PBMCs), collected 12 months after the transplant. This clonotype was sampled from a human patient who received a combined kidney and bone marrow transplant. The graft donor may account for some of the T cells. This sequence joins TRBV7-3 and TRBJ2-2, with 11 positions matching TRBD2. The CDR3 loop reads CASSAQGLAGYTNTGELFF. The CDR3, as DNA: TGTGCCAGCAGCGCCCAAGGACTAGCGGGTTATACTAACACCGGGGAGCTGTTTTTT.